One and the same sample provided the 30 T cell receptor beta chains below, sequenced in a study of blood T cell repertoires in COVID-19. The method was immunoSEQ multiplex PCR; TCRdb's version includes in-frame clones alone and lacks a portion of them. Among over 55,000 clones listed, roughly 80% were seen once. The sequencing input was peripheral blood. These receptors all stem from a man aged 50 or older with active COVID-19.

The rearrangement links TRBV10-3 to TRBJ2-3; a possible D gene is TRBD1 (6 bases). The germline CDR1 and CDR2 sequences are ENHRY and SYGVKD. CDR3 length equals 12 residues. V was cut by 2 bases and J by 15 bases, with 15 bases left in between. The CDR3 sequence is CAISEGDMSSYF. CDR3 in DNA: TGTGCCATCAGTGAGGGGGACATGTCAAGTTATTTT.

This rearrangement joins TRBV4-3 to TRBJ1-1; D is uncertain. Germline CDR1 LGHNA, CDR2 YSLEER. V lost 4 bases and J lost 4, with 10 bases in between. CDR3 length: 13 amino acids. CDR3 nucleotides: TGCGCCAGCAGCCTCGAGGTCTTCACTGAAGCTTTCTTT. Residues: CASSLEVFTEAFF.

This chain joins TRBV4-1 and TRBJ2-1; TRBD1 might be the D (5 bases). The V gene lost 1 base and the J gene lost 2 bases, with 9 bases spanning the gap. The V gene's germline CDR1 is MGHRA and CDR2 YSYEKL. This CDR3 has 15 amino acids. CDR3 region: CASSQVTATYNEQFF. The DNA of the CDR3 is TGCGCCAGCAGCCAAGTGACAGCCACCTACAATGAGCAGTTCTTC.

V usage is TRBV6-6 and J usage is TRBJ1-4; D remains unclear. From germline, CDR1 is MNHNY and CDR2 SVGAGI (reference sequence). Trimming took off 6 bases at V and 0 bases at J, with 11 bases between the two ends. CDR3 length: 15 residues. The CDR3 region has the DNA TGTGCCAGCAGCAAACCGCGGACAACTAATGAAAAACTGTTTTTT. It codes for CASSKPRTTNEKLFF.

This clone appeared a single time. The gene calls are TRBV4-2 and TRBJ1-6, with 8 bases that match TRBD1. The junction had 2 bases not matched to a gene; V was cut back by 0 bases and J by 7 bases. The CDR3 sequence is 15 residues long. The V gene's germline CDR1 is LGHNA and CDR2 YNFKEQ. The CDR3 DNA follows: TGTGCCAGCAGCCAAGAGGACAGGGAGAATTCACCCCTCCACTTT. It encodes CASSQEDRENSPLHF.

This clone was seen only once. The chain links TRBV30 to TRBJ2-7; D not resolved. The CDR3 has 11 residues. In germline, CDR1 is GTSNPN, CDR2 SVGIG (reference sequence). Trimming cost V 2 bases and J 7 bases, with 9 bases left between them. In DNA, the CDR3 is TGTGCCTGGAGTCCCCGTCGGGAGCAGTACTTC. Its protein product is CAWSPRREQYF. Variable domain in full (rest from reference TRBV30 and TRBJ2-7): SQTIHQWPATLVQPVGSPLSLECTVEGTSNPNLYWYRQAAGRGLQLLFYSVGIGQISSEVPQNLSASRPQDRQFILSSKKLLLSDSGFYLCAWSPRREQYFGPGTRLTVT.

The chain has TRBV18 and TRBJ2-7, with D possibly being TRBD2 (6 bases). This CDR3 is 14 amino acids long. Germline CDR1 KGHSH, CDR2 LQKENI. V lost 3 bases and J 4 bases, leaving 13 bases between the germline ends. The CDR3 spells CASSPGLNPYEQYF. The DNA for the CDR3 is TGTGCCAGCTCACCCGGACTAAATCCGTACGAGCAGTACTTC.

The rearrangement joins TRBV14 to TRBJ1-2; no firm D call. The germline CDR1 and CDR2 sequences are SGHDN and FVKESK. The CDR3 contains 13 residues. Trimming shortened V by 8 bases and J by 8 bases, and 18 bases separated the two germline ends. The CDR3 coding sequence is TGTGCCAGCGCTAAACCGGACTTGAGAGGCTACACCTTC. Its translation is CASAKPDLRGYTF.

This chain connects TRBV11-2 to TRBJ2-7; D is perhaps TRBD2 (6 bases). Trimming shortened V by 0 bases and J by 4 bases, and 10 bases separated the two germline ends. The CDR3 consists of 14 residues. CDR1 is SGHAT and CDR2 is FQNNGV in the germline V gene. This CDR3 is CASSLDHGGYEQYF. The CDR3 region has the DNA TGTGCCAGCAGCTTAGATCACGGGGGTTACGAGCAGTACTTC.

In this sample, this clone turned up once. The V gene is TRBV10-1, the J gene TRBJ2-1, with TRBD2 as a possible D gene (5 bases). The CDR3 spans 13 residues. The germline V gene has CDR1 WNHNN and CDR2 SYGVQD (reference sequence). Trimming took 6 bases from V and 5 from J, leaving 11 bases between them. Written as DNA, the CDR3 is TGCGCCAGCAGCCCGACGGGGAACAATGAGCAGTTCTTC. Translated, it gives CASSPTGNNEQFF.

The gene calls are TRBV5-1 and TRBJ1-1, with D possibly TRBD1 on 5 matching bases. The CDR3 covers 14 residues. V shed 1 base and J shed 7 bases, with 14 bases lying between them. The germline V gene encodes CDR1 SGHRS and CDR2 YFSETQ. CDR3 nucleotide sequence: TGCGCCAGCAGCTTGAGCTGGGTGGGGGGTGAAGCTTTCTTT. Protein: CASSLSWVGGEAFF.

In its sample, this clone was seen once. V gene TRBV5-6 combines with J gene TRBJ2-1; 9 positions match TRBD2. Unmatched junction bases numbered 5, after V lost 4 bases and J lost 6 bases. Germline loops: CDR1 SGHDT, CDR2 YYEEEE. This CDR3 comprises 14 residues. The CDR3 region is CASSTGTSLNEQFF. DNA of the CDR3: TGTGCCAGCAGCACGGGGACTAGCCTCAATGAGCAGTTCTTC. The full variable domain, completed using reference TRBV5-6 and TRBJ2-1, is DAGVTQSPTHLIKTRGQQVTLRCSPKSGHDTVSWYQQALGQGPQFIFQYYEEEERQRGNFPDRFSGHQFPNYSSELNVNALLLGDSALYLCASSTGTSLNEQFFGPGTRLTVL.

The CDR3 bases are TGTGCCAGCAGCTCCTCTAACGACGAGCAGTACTTC. Residues: CASSSSNDEQYF. The chain recombines TRBV7-9 with TRBJ2-7, with unresolved D. Germline lookup yields CDR1 SEHNR and CDR2 FQNEAQ (reference sequence). Trimming left V 4 bases short and J 5 bases short, with 9 bases between. This CDR3 spans 12 amino acids.

The V gene is TRBV18, the J gene TRBJ2-5; perhaps TRBD1 as D (5 bases). CDR1 is KGHSH, CDR2 LQKENI, per germline. Trimming cost V 5 bases and J 2 bases, with 6 bases left between them. This CDR3 region has 12 residues. Written as DNA, the CDR3 is TGTGCCAGCTCAACAGGACAAGAGACCCAGTACTTC. This gives the protein CASSTGQETQYF.

The V and J genes are TRBV5-1 and TRBJ2-3; perhaps TRBD2 as D (6 bases). Deletions cut 3 bases from V and 11 bases from J, with 13 bases between. CDR3 length equals 12 residues. Germline assignment: CDR1 SGHRS and CDR2 YFSETQ. CDR3 in DNA: TGCGCCAGCAGCTCTGATAGGGACTTGCAGTATTTT. The encoded protein is CASSSDRDLQYF.

The rearrangement links TRBV7-8 to TRBJ1-2; no clear D gene. Germline V gene lookup returns CDR1 SGHVS and CDR2 FQNEAQ. This CDR3 has 14 amino acids. The V and J ends lost 1 base and 10 bases respectively, with 16 bases between them. DNA of the CDR3: TGTGCCAGCAGCTTAGGCGTTTGGCGAGGTCTCTACACCTTC. Encoded protein: CASSLGVWRGLYTF. Complete variable domain (other parts from reference TRBV7-8 and TRBJ1-2): GAGVSQSPRYKVAKRGQDVALRCDPISGHVSLFWYQQALGQGPEFLTYFQNEAQLDKSGLPSDRFFAERPEGSVSTLKIQRTQQEDSAVYLCASSLGVWRGLYTFGSGTRLTVV.

V usage is TRBV29-1 and J usage is TRBJ2-1; 7 bases are shared with TRBD2. Germline V gene data show CDR1 as SQVTM and CDR2 as ANQGSEA. Trimming removed 7 bases from V and 1 base from J; junction bases left unmatched: 7. The CDR3 spans 14 residues. Written as DNA, the CDR3 is TGCAGCGGATATGCGCGGGAGTCCTACAATGAGCAGTTCTTC. Translation gives CSGYARESYNEQFF.

The chain employs TRBV30 and TRBJ2-2; D not resolved. Trimming shortened V by 1 base and J by 5 bases, and 8 bases separated the two germline ends. The CDR3 runs 13 residues. CDR1 and CDR2 from the germline V gene are GTSNPN and SVGIG (reference sequence). The chain's CDR3 is CAWSGVKTGELFF. The DNA for the CDR3 is TGTGCCTGGAGTGGAGTGAAGACCGGGGAGCTGTTTTTT.

A single count supports this clone. The rearrangement joins TRBV5-1 to TRBJ1-1; 8 bases are shared with TRBD1. CDR1 is SGHRS, CDR2 YFSETQ, per germline. The junction had 7 bases not matched to a gene; V was cut back by 3 bases and J by 3 bases. The CDR3 is made up of 15 amino acids. The CDR3 DNA reads TGCGCCAGCAGCTCGGTCGGGGACAGGTACACTGAAGCTTTCTTT. It translates to CASSSVGDRYTEAFF.

This chain joins TRBV4-1 and TRBJ1-2; no firm D call. The CDR3 covers 17 residues. Germline assignment: CDR1 MGHRA and CDR2 YSYEKL. Trimming stripped 0 bases from V and 3 bases from J, with 17 bases between. CDR3 protein: CASSQETAAGRDYGYTF. The CDR3 nucleotides are TGCGCCAGCAGCCAAGAAACAGCGGCAGGACGTGACTATGGCTACACCTTC.

V usage is TRBV2 and J usage is TRBJ2-7; TRBD1 might be the D (6 bases). The length of the CDR3 is 13 residues. Germline V gene data show CDR1 as SNHLY and CDR2 as FYNNEI. Between the trimmed V and J ends, which lost 7 bases and 4 bases, there was a span of 14 bases. The CDR3 bases are TGTGCCAGCATTCTTACAGGGCAGTACGAGCAGTACTTC. This codes for CASILTGQYEQYF.

The V gene is TRBV19, the J gene TRBJ1-5; 12 nucleotides agree with TRBD1. The CDR3 consists of 15 residues. Germline V lookup: CDR1 LNHDA, CDR2 SQIVND (reference sequence). V lost 3 bases and J lost 7; bases outside the gene matches: 4. CDR3 bases: TGTGCCAGTAGTATGGGACAGGGGGCGAGGCAGCCCCAGCATTTT. This gives the protein CASSMGQGARQPQHF.

The chain is built from TRBV2 and TRBJ1-2; D might be TRBD1 (6 bases). This CDR3 is 16 amino acids long. Germline V gene data show CDR1 as SNHLY and CDR2 as FYNNEI. Deletions cut 3 bases from V and 0 bases from J, with 14 bases between. CDR3 amino acids: CASSELGDTTNYGYTF. CDR3 nucleotide sequence: TGTGCCAGCAGTGAGTTAGGGGACACGACTAACTATGGCTACACCTTC.

This clone was counted many times. The chain uses TRBV27 and TRBJ2-2, with 8 bases matching TRBD2. J gave up 1 base and V 6 bases, and 7 bases lay outside the gene matches. The CDR3 covers 16 residues. Germline CDR1 reads MNHEY; CDR2 reads SMNVEV (reference sequence). The CDR3 DNA follows: TGTGCCAGCAGGTCTAGCGGGTTTAAGAACACCGGGGAGCTGTTTTTT. It specifies CASRSSGFKNTGELFF.

The J gene is TRBJ2-1, the V gene TRBV2, with TRBD2 matching 14 bases. V was clipped by 6 bases and J by 7 bases; unmatched bases: 2. Germline lookup yields CDR1 SNHLY and CDR2 FYNNEI. The CDR3 totals 14 residues. CDR3 residues: CASSRLAGGNEQFF. The DNA for the CDR3 is TGTGCCAGCAGCCGACTAGCGGGAGGGAATGAGCAGTTCTTC. The entire variable domain, with the rest obtained from reference TRBV2 and TRBJ2-1, is as follows: EPEVTQTPSHQVTQMGQEVILRCVPISNHLYFYWYRQILGQKVEFLVSFYNNEISEKSEIFDDQFSVERPDGSNFTLKIRSTKLEDSAMYFCASSRLAGGNEQFFGPGTRLTVL.

The chain carries TRBV4-2 and TRBJ2-1, with 7 bases lining up with TRBD2. The CDR3 runs to 15 residues. V shed 4 bases, J shed 2 bases, and the junction held 5 bases outside the gene matches. CDR1 LGHNA and CDR2 YNFKEQ come from the germline V gene. This CDR3 is CASSRSGGAYNEQFF. For the CDR3, the DNA is TGTGCCAGCAGCCGCTCGGGGGGAGCCTACAATGAGCAGTTCTTC.

The chain employs TRBV2 and TRBJ2-2; weak D call: TRBD2 (7 bases). The CDR3 spans 16 residues. Per the germline V gene, CDR1 is SNHLY and CDR2 is FYNNEI. The V end was cut by 3 bases, the J end by 5 bases, with 16 bases between. CDR3 loop: CASSERGPGKTGELFF. In DNA form, the CDR3 reads TGTGCCAGCAGTGAGCGGGGGCCGGGCAAGACCGGGGAGCTGTTTTTT.

The chain joins TRBV4-3 to TRBJ2-1, with a possible D match to TRBD2 (5 bases). This CDR3 is built from 12 residues. V lost 4 bases, J lost 12 bases, and 13 bases lay in between. The germline V gene has CDR1 LGHNA and CDR2 YSLEER. The CDR3 DNA sequence: TGCGCCAGCAGCCCCCTCGGGCGGGTGCAGTTCTTC. Its protein is CASSPLGRVQFF.

This clone was found a few times. The chain joins TRBV4-2 to TRBJ1-3; D is uncertain. This CDR3 contains 16 residues. The germline CDR1 and CDR2 sequences are LGHNA and YNFKEQ. Trimming shortened V by 2 bases and J by 0 bases, and 11 bases separated the two germline ends. The CDR3 loop is CASSQNLGSSGNTIYF. In nucleotides, the CDR3 is TGTGCCAGCAGCCAAAACCTAGGGAGCTCTGGAAACACCATATATTTT.

The J gene is TRBJ2-1, the V gene TRBV5-1, with 7 bases lining up with TRBD2. CDR3 size: 18 residues. Germline V lookup: CDR1 SGHRS, CDR2 YFSETQ. Trimming at V came to 3 bases and at J to 7 bases, leaving 19 bases not matched to a gene. The CDR3 reads CASSSFPLTSAVGNEQFF. The CDR3 nucleotides are TGCGCCAGCAGCTCCTTCCCCCTTACTAGCGCCGTTGGTAATGAGCAGTTCTTC.